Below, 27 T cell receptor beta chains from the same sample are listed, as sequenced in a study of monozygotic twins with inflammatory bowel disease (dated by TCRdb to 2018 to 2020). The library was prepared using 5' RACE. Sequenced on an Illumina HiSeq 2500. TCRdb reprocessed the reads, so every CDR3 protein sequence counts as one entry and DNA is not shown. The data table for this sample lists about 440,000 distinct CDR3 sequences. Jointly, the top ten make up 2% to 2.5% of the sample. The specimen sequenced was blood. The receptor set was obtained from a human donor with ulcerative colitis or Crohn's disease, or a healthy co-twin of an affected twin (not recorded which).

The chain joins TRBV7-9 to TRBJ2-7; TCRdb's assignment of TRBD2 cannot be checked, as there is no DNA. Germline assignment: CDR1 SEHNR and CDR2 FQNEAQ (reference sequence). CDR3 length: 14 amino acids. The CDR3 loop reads CAGTSGEKPYEQYF.

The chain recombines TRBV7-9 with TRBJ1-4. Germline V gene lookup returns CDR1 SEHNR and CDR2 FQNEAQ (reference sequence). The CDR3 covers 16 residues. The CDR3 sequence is CASSLRLDRLNEKLFF.

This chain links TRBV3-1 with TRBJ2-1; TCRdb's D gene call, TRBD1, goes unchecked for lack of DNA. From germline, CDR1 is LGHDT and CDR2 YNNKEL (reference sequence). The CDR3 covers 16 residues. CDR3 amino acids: CASSPTGTGAYNEQFF.

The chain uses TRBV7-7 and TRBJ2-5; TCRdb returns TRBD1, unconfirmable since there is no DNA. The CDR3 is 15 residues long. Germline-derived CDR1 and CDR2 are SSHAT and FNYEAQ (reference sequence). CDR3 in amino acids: CASRTGTGVGETQYF.

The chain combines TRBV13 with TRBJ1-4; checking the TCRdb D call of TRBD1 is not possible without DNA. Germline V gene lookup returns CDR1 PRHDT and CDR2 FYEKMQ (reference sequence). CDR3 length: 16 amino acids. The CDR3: CASSQGAGSTNEKLFF.

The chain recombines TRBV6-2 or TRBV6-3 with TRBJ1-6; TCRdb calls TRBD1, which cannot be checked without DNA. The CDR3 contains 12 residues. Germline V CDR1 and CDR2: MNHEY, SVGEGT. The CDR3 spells CASLGQGSPLHF.

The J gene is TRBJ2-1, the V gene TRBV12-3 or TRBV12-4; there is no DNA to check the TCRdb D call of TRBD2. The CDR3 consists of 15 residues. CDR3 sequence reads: CASSLDGLSDNEQFF.

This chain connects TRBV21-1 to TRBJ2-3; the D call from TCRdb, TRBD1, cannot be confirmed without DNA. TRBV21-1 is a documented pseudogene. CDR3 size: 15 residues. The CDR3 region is CASSSYRGDTDTQYF.

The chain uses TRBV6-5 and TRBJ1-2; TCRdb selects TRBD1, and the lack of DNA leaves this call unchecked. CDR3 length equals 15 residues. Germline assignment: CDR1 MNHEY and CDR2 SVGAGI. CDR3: CASSLTGGARYGYTF.

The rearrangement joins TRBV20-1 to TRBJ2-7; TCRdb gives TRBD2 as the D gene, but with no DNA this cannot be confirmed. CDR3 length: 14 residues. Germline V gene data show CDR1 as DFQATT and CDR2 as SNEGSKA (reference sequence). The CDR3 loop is CSATRASGGYEQYF.

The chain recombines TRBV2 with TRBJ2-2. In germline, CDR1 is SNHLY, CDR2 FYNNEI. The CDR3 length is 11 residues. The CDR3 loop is CASRLTGELFF.

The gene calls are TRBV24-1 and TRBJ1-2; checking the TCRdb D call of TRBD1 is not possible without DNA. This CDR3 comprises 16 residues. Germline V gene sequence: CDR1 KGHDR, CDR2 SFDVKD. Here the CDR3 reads CATSARDRGEYYGYTF.

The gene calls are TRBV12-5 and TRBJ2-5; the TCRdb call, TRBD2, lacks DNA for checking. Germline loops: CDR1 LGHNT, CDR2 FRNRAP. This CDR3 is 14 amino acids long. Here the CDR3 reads CASGLPEEGETQYF. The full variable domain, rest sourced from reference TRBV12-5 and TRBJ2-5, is DARVTQTPRHKVTEMGQEVTMRCQPILGHNTVFWYRQTMMQGLELLAYFRNRAPLDDSGMPKDRFSAEMPDATLATLKIQPSEPRDSAVYFCASGLPEEGETQYFGPGTRLLVL.

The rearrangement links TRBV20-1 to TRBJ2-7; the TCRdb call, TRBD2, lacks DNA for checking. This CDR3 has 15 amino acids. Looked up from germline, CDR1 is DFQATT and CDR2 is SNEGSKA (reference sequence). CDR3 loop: CSADGGTSGNYEQYF.

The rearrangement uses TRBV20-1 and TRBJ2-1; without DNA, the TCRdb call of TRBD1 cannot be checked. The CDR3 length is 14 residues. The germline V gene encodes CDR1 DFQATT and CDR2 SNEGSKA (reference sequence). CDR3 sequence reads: CSARAGVSYNEQFF.

The CDR3 loop reads CASSFADHSYEQYF. The V call is TRBV27, the J call TRBJ2-7. CDR3 length equals 14 residues. Germline CDR1 MNHEY, CDR2 SMNVEV (reference sequence).

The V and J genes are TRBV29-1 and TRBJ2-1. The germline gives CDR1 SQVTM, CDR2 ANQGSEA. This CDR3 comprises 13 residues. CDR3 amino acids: CSVEDDSSRKQFF.

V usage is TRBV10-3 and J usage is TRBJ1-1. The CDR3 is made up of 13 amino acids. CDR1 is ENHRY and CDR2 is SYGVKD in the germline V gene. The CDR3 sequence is CAIRESEDTEAFF.

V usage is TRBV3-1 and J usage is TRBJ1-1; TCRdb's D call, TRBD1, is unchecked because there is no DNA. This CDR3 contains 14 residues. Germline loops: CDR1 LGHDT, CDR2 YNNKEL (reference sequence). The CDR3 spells CASSRQGDNTEAFF.

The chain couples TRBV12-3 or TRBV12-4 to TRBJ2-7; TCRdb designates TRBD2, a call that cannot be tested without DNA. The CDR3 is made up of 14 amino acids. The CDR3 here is CASRGAGSSYEQYF.

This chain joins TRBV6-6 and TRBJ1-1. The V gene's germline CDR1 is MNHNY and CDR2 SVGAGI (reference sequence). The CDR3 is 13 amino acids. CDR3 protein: CAGRTQGNTEAFF.

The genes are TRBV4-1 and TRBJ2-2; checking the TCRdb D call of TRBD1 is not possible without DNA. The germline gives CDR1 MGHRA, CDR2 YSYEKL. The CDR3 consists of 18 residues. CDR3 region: CASSQEPTGGAYTGELFF.

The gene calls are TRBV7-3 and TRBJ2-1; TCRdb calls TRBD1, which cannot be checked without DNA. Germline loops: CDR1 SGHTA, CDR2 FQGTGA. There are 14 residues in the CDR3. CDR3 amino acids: CASSLRATGGEQFF.

Here the CDR3 reads CASSRDWNSPLHF. V gene TRBV11-2 combines with J gene TRBJ1-6. This CDR3 has 13 amino acids. CDR1 is SGHAT and CDR2 is FQNNGV in the germline V gene.

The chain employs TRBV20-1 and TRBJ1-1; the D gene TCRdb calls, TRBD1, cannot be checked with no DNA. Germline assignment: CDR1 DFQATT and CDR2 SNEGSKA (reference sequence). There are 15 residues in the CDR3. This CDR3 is CSAREGGQGDTEAFF.

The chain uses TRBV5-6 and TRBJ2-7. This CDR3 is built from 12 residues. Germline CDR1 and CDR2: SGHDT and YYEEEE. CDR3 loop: CASHRSSVEQYF.

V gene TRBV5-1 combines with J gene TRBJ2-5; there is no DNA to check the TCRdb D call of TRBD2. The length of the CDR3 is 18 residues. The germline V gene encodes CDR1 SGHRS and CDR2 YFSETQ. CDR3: CASSLKQGLAGDQETQYF.